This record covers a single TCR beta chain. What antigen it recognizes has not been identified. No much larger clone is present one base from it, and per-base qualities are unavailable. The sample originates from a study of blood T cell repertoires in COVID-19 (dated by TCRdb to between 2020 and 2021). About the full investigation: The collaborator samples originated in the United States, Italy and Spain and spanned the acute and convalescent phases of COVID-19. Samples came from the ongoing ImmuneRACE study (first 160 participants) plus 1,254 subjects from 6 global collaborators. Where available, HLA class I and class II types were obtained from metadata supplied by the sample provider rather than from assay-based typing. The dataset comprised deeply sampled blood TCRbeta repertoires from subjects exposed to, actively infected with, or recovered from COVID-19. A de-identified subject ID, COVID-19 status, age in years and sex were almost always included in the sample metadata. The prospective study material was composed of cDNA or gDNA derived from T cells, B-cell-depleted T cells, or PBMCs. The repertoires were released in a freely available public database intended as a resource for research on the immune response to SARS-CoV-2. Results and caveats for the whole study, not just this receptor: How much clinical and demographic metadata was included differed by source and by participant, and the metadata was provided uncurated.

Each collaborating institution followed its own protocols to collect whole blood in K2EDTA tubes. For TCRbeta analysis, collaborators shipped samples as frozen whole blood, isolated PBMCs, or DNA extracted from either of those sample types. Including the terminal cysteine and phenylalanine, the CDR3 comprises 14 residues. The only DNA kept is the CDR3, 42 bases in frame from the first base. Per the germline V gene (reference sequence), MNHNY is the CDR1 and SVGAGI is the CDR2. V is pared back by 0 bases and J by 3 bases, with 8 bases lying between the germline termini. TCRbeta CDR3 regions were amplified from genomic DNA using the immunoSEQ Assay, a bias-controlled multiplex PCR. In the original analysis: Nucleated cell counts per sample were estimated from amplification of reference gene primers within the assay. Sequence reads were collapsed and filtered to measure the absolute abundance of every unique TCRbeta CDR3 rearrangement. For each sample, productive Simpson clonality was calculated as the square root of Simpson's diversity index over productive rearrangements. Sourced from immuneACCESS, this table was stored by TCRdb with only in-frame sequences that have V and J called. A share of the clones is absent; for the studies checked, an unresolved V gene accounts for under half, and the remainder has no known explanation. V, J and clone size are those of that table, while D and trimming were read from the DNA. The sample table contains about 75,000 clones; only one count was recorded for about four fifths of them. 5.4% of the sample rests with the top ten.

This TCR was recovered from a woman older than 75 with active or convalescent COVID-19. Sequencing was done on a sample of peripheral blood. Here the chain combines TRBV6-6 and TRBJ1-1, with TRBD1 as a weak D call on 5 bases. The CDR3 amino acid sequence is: CASSYSWGHTEAFF. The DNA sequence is TGTGCCAGCAGTTACTCGTGGGGCCACACTGAAGCTTTCTTT.